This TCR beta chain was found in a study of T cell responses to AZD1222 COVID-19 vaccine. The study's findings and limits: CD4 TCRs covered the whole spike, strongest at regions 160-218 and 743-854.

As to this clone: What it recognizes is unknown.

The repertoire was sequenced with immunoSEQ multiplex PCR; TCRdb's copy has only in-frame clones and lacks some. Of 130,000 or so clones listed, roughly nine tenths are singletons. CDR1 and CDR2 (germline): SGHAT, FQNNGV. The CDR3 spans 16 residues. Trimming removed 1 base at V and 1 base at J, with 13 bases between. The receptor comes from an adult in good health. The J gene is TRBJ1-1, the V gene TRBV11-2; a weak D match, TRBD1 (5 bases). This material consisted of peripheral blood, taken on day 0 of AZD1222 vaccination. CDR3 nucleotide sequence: TGTGCCAGCAGCTTAGCGTGGCAGGGTAGGAACACTGAAGCTTTCTTT. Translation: CASSLAWQGRNTEAFF.